The 10 T cell receptor beta chains reported below all come from one sample, sequenced in a study of blood T cell repertoires in COVID-19 (dated by TCRdb to about 2020). The protocol used for the library was the immunoSEQ multiplex PCR assay. TCRdb holds this immuneACCESS table with in-frame rearrangements only. Some clones are missing; in checked studies, unresolved V genes explain under half, and the rest has no known cause. A total of approximately 100,000 clones appear in this sample, roughly 90% of them only once. The ten largest clones add up to 4% to 5% of the sample. The material sequenced was peripheral blood. These receptors were taken from a human donor with COVID-19, enrolled during active disease. The donor label of this sample is uncertain.

This clone occurred once. The rearrangement uses TRBV18 and TRBJ2-1, with 10 nucleotides matching TRBD1. CDR1 KGHSH and CDR2 LQKENI come from the germline V gene. Trimming at V came to 0 bases and at J to 9 bases, leaving 8 bases not matched to a gene. There are 16 residues in the CDR3. Here the CDR3 DNA reads TGTGCCAGCTCACCACCGGGACAGGGGACGAGGGGTGAGCAGTTCTTC. Translating gives CASSPPGQGTRGEQFF. Using reference TRBV18 and TRBJ2-1 for the parts outside the CDR3, the full variable domain is NAGVMQNPRHLVRRRGQEARLRCSPMKGHSHVYWYRQLPEEGLKFMVYLQKENIIDESGMPKERFSAEFPKEGPSILRIQQVVRGDSAAYFCASSPPGQGTRGEQFFGPGTRLTVL.

The V gene is TRBV11-1, the J gene TRBJ1-1; D remains ambiguous. Germline assignment: CDR1 SGHAT and CDR2 FQDESV (reference sequence). The CDR3 has 14 residues. V lost 1 base, J lost 4 bases, and 10 bases lay in between. The CDR3 here is CASSLGGWSTEAFF. In DNA form, the CDR3 reads TGTGCCAGCAGCTTAGGAGGGTGGAGCACTGAAGCTTTCTTT.

This sequence joins TRBV6-6 and TRBJ1-2; possible D gene TRBD1, 6 bases. V gave up 7 bases and J gave up 4 bases, with 13 bases separating them. CDR3 length: 13 amino acids. Per germline, CDR1 MNHNY and CDR2 SVGAGI (reference sequence). The CDR3: CASTHDRIYGYTF. CDR3 DNA: TGTGCCAGCACCCACGACAGGATCTATGGCTACACCTTC.

V gene TRBV25-1 combines with J gene TRBJ2-7; no firm D call. Germline CDR1 reads MGHDK; CDR2 reads SYGVNS. Between the trimmed V and J ends, which lost 5 bases and 4 bases, there was a span of 12 bases. The CDR3 totals 13 residues. CDR3 in amino acids: CASSPRSGYEQYF. CDR3 coding DNA: TGTGCCAGCAGTCCACGATCGGGTTACGAGCAGTACTTC.

This CDR3 reads CASSGSEAGGYTF. The CDR3, as DNA: TGTGCCAGCTCCGGCTCGGAGGCCGGTGGCTACACCTTC. The chain combines TRBV18 with TRBJ1-2; D is undetermined. V lost 6 bases to trimming and J lost 7 bases, with 15 bases between them. CDR1 is KGHSH, CDR2 LQKENI, per germline. This CDR3 comprises 13 residues. The whole variable domain, filled in from reference TRBV18 and TRBJ1-2, reads NAGVMQNPRHLVRRRGQEARLRCSPMKGHSHVYWYRQLPEEGLKFMVYLQKENIIDESGMPKERFSAEFPKEGPSILRIQQVVRGDSAAYFCASSGSEAGGYTFGSGTRLTVV.

The rearrangement uses TRBV15 and TRBJ1-3; unclear D gene. The CDR3 contains 17 residues. Trimming shortened V by 0 bases and J by 1 base, and 13 bases separated the two germline ends. Germline CDR1 and CDR2: LNHNV and YYDKDF (reference sequence). The DNA of the CDR3 is TGTGCCACCAGCAGAGAATCCACCAGCGCTTCTGGAAACACCATATATTTT. Amino acids: CATSRESTSASGNTIYF.

The rearrangement joins TRBV7-3 to TRBJ2-1, with 8 nucleotides matching TRBD2. Germline V gives CDR1 SGHTA, CDR2 FQGTGA. The CDR3 consists of 17 residues. After removal of 5 bases from V and 0 bases from J, the junction contained 9 bases not matched to a gene. This chain's CDR3 is CASSQQAGEVSYNEQFF. DNA for the CDR3: TGTGCCAGCAGCCAACAAGCGGGAGAGGTCTCCTACAATGAGCAGTTCTTC.

This chain connects TRBV24-1 to TRBJ2-3, with 9 positions matching TRBD2. With 5 bases clipped from V and 2 bases from J, the junction kept 7 bases outside the gene matches. CDR3 length: 16 residues. Germline V gene lookup returns CDR1 KGHDR and CDR2 SFDVKD. The CDR3 coding sequence is TGTGCCACCAGTGGGACTGGCGGGAGGGCCACAGATACGCAGTATTTT. It codes for CATSGTGGRATDTQYF.

The chain combines TRBV27 with TRBJ1-5; D not resolved. The CDR3 has 14 residues. With 0 bases removed from V and 4 bases from J, the gap between germline ends came to 7 bases. The germline gives CDR1 MNHEY, CDR2 SMNVEV (reference sequence). This CDR3 reads CASSLSGLNQPQHF. CDR3 nucleotides: TGTGCCAGCAGTTTATCCGGACTGAATCAGCCCCAGCATTTT.

This chain links TRBV30 with TRBJ1-2, with unresolved D. Per germline, CDR1 GTSNPN and CDR2 SVGIG (reference sequence). The CDR3 has 12 amino acids. Deletions cut 0 bases from V and 6 bases from J, with 8 bases between. CDR3 amino acids: CAWSVPGNGYTF. In DNA form, the CDR3 reads TGTGCCTGGAGTGTACCCGGGAATGGCTACACCTTC.